This T cell receptor (beta chain) was identified during a study of shared clonotypes between healthy human individuals. Broader study findings: Clonotypes shared by all four sorted-subset donors had higher generation probabilities than non-shared clonotypes.

Remarks on this clone: The antigen is undetermined.

Original methodology: Because ImmunoSEQ provided only junction sequences with no quality scores, the filtering differed. Method: immunoSEQ multiplex PCR; TCRdb's copy keeps in-frame clones and lacks some. V, J and clone size derive from that table, while D and trimming were established from the DNA sequence. The sample has more than 2 million clones, 95% seen once. The germline gives CDR1 SGHTA, CDR2 FQGTGA. This CDR3 region has 15 residues. V was clipped by 2 bases and J by 7 bases, with 12 bases between them. The sequencing input was naive CD4+ T cells sorted from blood. The subset denotes: CD45RA+ positively selected. J is TRBJ1-6 and V is TRBV7-3, with D uncertain. The sequence derives from a man aged 18 to 30 in good health. The CDR3 spells CASSLSPMGNSPLHF. For the CDR3, the DNA is TGTGCCAGCAGCTTATCCCCAATGGGGAATTCACCCCTCCACTTT.